This TCR beta chain appears in the sequencing data of a study of blood T cell repertoires in COVID-19. Produced via immunoSEQ multiplex PCR; TCRdb's table is partial and in-frame only. The sample holds some 150,000 clones, around nine tenths seen once. The CDR3 sequence is 15 residues long. V lost 6 bases and J lost 3, with 15 bases in between. The germline CDR1 and CDR2 sequences are SNHLY and FYNNEI. Sequenced: peripheral blood. This receptor was taken from a woman in her 70s with acute or convalescent COVID-19. The chain joins TRBV2 to TRBJ1-5; TRBD1 might be the D (6 bases). CDR3 bases: TGTGCCAGCAGCCCTGAGGACAGTTACAATCAGCCCCAGCATTTT. Amino acids: CASSPEDSYNQPQHF.